The 8 T cell receptor beta chains given below trace back to one sample, sequenced in a study of blood T cell repertoires in COVID-19 (dated by TCRdb to the early 2020s). The library was built by means of the immunoSEQ multiplex PCR assay. In TCRdb, the immuneACCESS table is reduced to in-frame sequences with V and J assigned. These tables do not hold every clone; where another copy was compared, an unresolved V gene accounts for under half, and the others remain unexplained. For this sample there are roughly 280,000 clones; approximately 90% appear just once. The ten largest clones add up to 2.2% of the sample. The specimen was peripheral blood. The source is a woman in her forties or fifties who had recovered from COVID-19.

The chain links TRBV7-3 to TRBJ2-1, with 9 bases aligning to TRBD2. The V and J ends lost 3 bases and 3 bases, in that order; junction bases with no gene match: 3. The CDR3 extends over 15 amino acids. The germline V gene encodes CDR1 SGHTA and CDR2 FQGTGA. CDR3 protein: CASSFSSGNYNEQFF. As DNA, the CDR3 is TGTGCCAGCAGCTTCTCTAGCGGGAACTACAATGAGCAGTTCTTC.

This sequence joins TRBV19 and TRBJ1-5; D ambiguous. The ends were cut back, 7 bases at V and 3 bases at J, with 13 bases in the middle. The germline gives CDR1 LNHDA, CDR2 SQIVND (reference sequence). This CDR3 is built from 14 residues. CDR3 bases: TGTGCCAGTAACCACCGGCAGGCCAATCAGCCCCAGCATTTT. It codes for CASNHRQANQPQHF.

Only one count was recorded for this clone. This rearrangement joins TRBV7-2 to TRBJ2-7, with 9 bases matching TRBD1. V trimming: 8 bases; J trimming: 3 bases; junction bases outside the gene matches: 2. Germline CDR1 reads SGHTA; CDR2 reads FQGNSA. The CDR3 extends over 12 amino acids. Here the CDR3 reads CASRTGVYEQYF. DNA for the CDR3: TGTGCCAGCCGGACAGGGGTCTACGAGCAGTACTTC. Looking up the rest from reference TRBV7-2 and TRBJ2-7 gives the full variable domain: GAGVSQSPSNKVTEKGKDVELRCDPISGHTALYWYRQSLGQGLEFLIYFQGNSAPDKSGLPSDRFSAERTGGSVSTLTIQRTQQEDSAVYLCASRTGVYEQYFGPGTRLTVT.

V usage is TRBV19 and J usage is TRBJ2-7, with TRBD2 identical over 13 bases. The CDR3 runs to 13 residues. V gave up 5 bases and J gave up 6 bases; unmatched junction bases: 1. From germline, CDR1 is LNHDA and CDR2 SQIVND (reference sequence). CDR3 sequence (DNA): TGTGCCAGTAGTGGACTAGCGGGGGTCGAGCAGTACTTC. Translating gives CASSGLAGVEQYF.

The V and J genes are TRBV3-1 (or the pseudogene TRBV3-2) and TRBJ2-2; D ambiguous. The germline V gene has CDR1 LGHDT and CDR2 YNNKEL (reference sequence). This CDR3 region has 16 residues. V was cut by 6 bases and J by 0 bases, with 14 bases left in between. The CDR3 nucleotides are TGTGCCAGCAGACACTACCAGTTCGCGAACACCGGGGAGCTGTTTTTT. This encodes CASRHYQFANTGELFF.

This sequence joins TRBV4-2 and TRBJ1-1, with TRBD1 matching 10 bases. Trimming cost V 1 base and J 1 base; bases outside gene matches: 12. Looked up from germline, CDR1 is LGHNA and CDR2 is YNFKEQ. The CDR3 is made up of 19 amino acids. In DNA, the CDR3 is TGTGCCAGCAGCCAAGCGGGGGCGACAGGGGGCTTTGGGAACACTGAAGCTTTCTTT. It translates to CASSQAGATGGFGNTEAFF.

This chain links TRBV5-1 with TRBJ2-3, with 11 bases matching TRBD2. The CDR3 consists of 17 residues. The trim removed 1 base at V and 5 bases at J, leaving 9 bases unmatched. Germline assignment: CDR1 SGHRS and CDR2 YFSETQ. The CDR3 is CASSLIAGGFSGDTQYF. CDR3 nucleotides: TGCGCCAGCAGCTTGATAGCGGGGGGGTTTTCCGGAGATACGCAGTATTTT.

J is TRBJ2-7 and V is TRBV4-1; 7 bases agree with TRBD1. Germline V gene sequence: CDR1 MGHRA, CDR2 YSYEKL. V was pared by 5 bases and J by 0 bases, with 4 bases of the junction left unmatched. The CDR3 runs to 14 residues. The CDR3 sequence is CASSLAGGSYEQYF. For the CDR3, the DNA is TGCGCCAGCAGCTTGGCAGGGGGCTCCTACGAGCAGTACTTC.